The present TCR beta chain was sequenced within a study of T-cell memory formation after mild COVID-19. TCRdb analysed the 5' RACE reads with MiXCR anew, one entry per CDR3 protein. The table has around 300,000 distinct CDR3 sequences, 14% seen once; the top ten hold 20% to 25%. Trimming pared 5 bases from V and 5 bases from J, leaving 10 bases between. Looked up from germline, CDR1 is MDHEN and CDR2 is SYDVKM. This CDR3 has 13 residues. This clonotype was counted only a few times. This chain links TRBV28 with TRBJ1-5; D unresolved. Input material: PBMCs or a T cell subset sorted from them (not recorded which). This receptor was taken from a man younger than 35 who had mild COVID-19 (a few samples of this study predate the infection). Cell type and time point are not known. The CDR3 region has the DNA TGTGCCAGCAGTAGTTGGATATATCAGCCCCAGCATTTT. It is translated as CASSSWIYQPQHF.